This paragraph reports one T cell receptor (beta chain). The antigen is not known. The PCR employed 60 Vbeta primers together with 13 Jbeta primers. TCRdb keeps only in-frame clones here, not all; method: immunoSEQ multiplex PCR. The data contain 45,000 to 65,000 clones, 72% of them singletons. These data originate in a study of cytomegalovirus exposure and HLA in healthy donors. The overall study: Ancestry clustering placed 81% of around 400 genotyped donors in the Caucasian-associated cluster. General study findings and limits: Further analysis, carried out later, found HLA-associated TCR beta chains more clonally expanded than equally common other chains. Investigators reported 150 to 200 TCR beta chains as tied to cytomegalovirus.

This CDR3 contains 14 residues. V gave up 2 bases and J gave up 3 bases, with 11 bases separating them. Per germline, CDR1 SGHRS and CDR2 YFSETQ. The receptor comes from a woman aged 50 to 60 in good health and CMV-seropositive. The gene calls are TRBV5-1 and TRBJ2-5, with D maybe TRBD1 (5 bases). Sequencing used PBMCs. The CDR3 loop reads CASSLGALKETQYF. Here the CDR3 DNA reads TGCGCCAGCAGCTTAGGGGCGTTAAAAGAGACCCAGTACTTC.